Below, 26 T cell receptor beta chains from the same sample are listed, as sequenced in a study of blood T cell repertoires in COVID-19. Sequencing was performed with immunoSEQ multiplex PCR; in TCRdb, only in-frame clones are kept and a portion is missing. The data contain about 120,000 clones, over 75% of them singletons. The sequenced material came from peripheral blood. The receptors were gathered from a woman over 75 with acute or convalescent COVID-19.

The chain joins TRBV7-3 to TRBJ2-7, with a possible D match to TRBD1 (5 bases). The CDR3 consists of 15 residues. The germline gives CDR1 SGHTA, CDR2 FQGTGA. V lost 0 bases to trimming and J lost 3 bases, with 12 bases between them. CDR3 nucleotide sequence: TGTGCCAGCAGCTTAACAGGGCAGGGTGGCTACGAGCAGTACTTC. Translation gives CASSLTGQGGYEQYF.

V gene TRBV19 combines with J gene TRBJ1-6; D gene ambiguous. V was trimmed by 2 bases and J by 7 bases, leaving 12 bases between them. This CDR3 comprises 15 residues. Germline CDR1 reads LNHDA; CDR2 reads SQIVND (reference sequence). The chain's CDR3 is CASSISTGGNSPLHF. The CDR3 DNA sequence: TGTGCCAGTAGTATAAGCACGGGAGGCAATTCACCCCTCCACTTT.

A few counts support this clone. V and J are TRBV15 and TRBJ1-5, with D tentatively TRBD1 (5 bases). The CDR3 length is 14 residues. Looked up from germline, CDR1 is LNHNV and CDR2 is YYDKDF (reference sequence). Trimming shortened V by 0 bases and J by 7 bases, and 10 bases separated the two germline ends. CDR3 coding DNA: TGTGCCACCAGCAGAGACCGGGGGGGGCAGCCCCAGCATTTT. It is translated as CATSRDRGGQPQHF.

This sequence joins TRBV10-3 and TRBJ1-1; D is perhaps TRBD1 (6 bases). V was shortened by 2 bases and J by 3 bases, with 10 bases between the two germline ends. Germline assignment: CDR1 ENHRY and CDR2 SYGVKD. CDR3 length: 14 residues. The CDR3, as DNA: TGTGCCATCAGTGAGCCGGGGGGCTACACTGAAGCTTTCTTT. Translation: CAISEPGGYTEAFF.

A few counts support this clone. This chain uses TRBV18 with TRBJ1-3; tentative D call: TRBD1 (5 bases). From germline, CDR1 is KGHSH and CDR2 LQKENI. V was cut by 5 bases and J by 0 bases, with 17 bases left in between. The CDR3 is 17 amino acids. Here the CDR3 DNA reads TGTGCCAGCTCAGTATCCGGGGGACGGACCTCTGGAAACACCATATATTTT. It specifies CASSVSGGRTSGNTIYF.

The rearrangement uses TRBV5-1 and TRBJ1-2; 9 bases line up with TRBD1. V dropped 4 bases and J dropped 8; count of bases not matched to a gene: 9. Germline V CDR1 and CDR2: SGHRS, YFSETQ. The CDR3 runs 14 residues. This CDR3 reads CASSTGTGLLGYTF. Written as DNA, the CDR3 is TGCGCCAGCAGCACAGGGACAGGGCTGCTAGGCTACACCTTC.

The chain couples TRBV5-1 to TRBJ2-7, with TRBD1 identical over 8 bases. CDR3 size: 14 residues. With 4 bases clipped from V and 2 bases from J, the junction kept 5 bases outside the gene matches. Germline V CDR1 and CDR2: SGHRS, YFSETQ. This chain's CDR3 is CASSGQGQAYEQYF. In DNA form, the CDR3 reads TGCGCCAGCAGCGGGCAGGGACAGGCCTACGAGCAGTACTTC. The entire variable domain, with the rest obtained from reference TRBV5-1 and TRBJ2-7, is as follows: KAGVTQTPRYLIKTRGQQVTLSCSPISGHRSVSWYQQTPGQGLQFLFEYFSETQRNKGNFPGRFSGRQFSNSRSEMNVSTLELGDSALYLCASSGQGQAYEQYFGPGTRLTVT.

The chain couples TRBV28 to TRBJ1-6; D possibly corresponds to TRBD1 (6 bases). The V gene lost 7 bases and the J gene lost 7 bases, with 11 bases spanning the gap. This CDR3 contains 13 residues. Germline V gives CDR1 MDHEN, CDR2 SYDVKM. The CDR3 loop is CASTGQRNSPLHF. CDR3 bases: TGTGCCAGCACGGGACAAAGAAATTCACCCCTCCACTTT.

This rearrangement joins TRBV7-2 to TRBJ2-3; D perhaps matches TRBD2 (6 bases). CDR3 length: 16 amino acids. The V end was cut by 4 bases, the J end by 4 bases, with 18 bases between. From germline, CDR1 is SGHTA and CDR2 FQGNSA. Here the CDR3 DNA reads TGTGCCAGCAGCTCGCGGAGGGGACTTGAGGCAGATACGCAGTATTTT. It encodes CASSSRRGLEADTQYF.

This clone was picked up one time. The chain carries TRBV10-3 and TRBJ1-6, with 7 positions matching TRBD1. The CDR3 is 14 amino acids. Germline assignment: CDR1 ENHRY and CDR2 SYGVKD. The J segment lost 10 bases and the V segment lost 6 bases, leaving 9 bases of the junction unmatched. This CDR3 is CAISRTGVGSPLHF. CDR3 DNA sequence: TGTGCCATCAGCCGTACAGGGGTAGGATCACCCCTCCACTTT.

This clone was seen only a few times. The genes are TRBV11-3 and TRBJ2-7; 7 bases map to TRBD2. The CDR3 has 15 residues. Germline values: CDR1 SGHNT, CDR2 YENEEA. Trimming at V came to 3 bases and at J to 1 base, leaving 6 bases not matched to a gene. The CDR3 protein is CASSFGLAASYEQYF. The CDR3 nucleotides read TGTGCCAGCAGCTTCGGTCTAGCGGCGTCCTACGAGCAGTACTTC. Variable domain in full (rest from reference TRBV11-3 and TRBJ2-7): EAGVVQSPRYKIIEKKQPVAFWCNPISGHNTLYWYLQNLGQGPELLIRYENEEAVDDSQLPKDRFSAERLKGVDSTLKIQPAELGDSAVYLCASSFGLAASYEQYFGPGTRLTVT.

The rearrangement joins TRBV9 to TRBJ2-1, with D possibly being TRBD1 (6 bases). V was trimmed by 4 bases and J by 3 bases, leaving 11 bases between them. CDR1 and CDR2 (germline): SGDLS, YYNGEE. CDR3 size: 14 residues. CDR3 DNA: TGTGCCAGCAGCCAACAGGGAAGCTACAATGAGCAGTTCTTC. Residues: CASSQQGSYNEQFF.

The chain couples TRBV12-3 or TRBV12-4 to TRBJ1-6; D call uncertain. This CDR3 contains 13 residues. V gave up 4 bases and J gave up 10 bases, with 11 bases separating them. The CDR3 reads CASSSGELSPLHF. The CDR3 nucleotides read TGTGCCAGCAGTTCCGGGGAATTATCACCCCTCCACTTT.

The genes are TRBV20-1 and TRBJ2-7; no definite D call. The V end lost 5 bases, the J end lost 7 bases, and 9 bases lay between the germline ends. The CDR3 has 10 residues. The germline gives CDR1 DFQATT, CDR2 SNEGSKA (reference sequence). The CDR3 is CSAAPKEQYV. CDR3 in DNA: TGCAGTGCTGCCCCTAAGGAGCAGTACGTC.

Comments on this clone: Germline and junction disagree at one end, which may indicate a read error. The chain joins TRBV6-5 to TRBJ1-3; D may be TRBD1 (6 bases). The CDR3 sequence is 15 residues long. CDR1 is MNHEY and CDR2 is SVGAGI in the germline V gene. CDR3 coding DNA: TGTGCCACCAGTCCCACAGGGAGCTCTGGAAACACCATATATTTT. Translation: CATSPTGSSGNTIYF.

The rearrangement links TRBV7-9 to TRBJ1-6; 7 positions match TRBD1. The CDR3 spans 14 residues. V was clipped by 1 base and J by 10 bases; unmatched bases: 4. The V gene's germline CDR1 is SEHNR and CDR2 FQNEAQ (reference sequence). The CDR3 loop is CASSLGQGGSPLHF. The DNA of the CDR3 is TGTGCCAGCAGCTTAGGACAGGGTGGATCACCCCTCCACTTT.

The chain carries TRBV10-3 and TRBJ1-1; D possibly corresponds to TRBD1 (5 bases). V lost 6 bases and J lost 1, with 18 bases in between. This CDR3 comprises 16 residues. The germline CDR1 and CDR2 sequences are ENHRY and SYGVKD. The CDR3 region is CAIRVGGSQSNTEAFF. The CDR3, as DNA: TGTGCCATCAGGGTGGGGGGATCTCAATCGAACACTGAAGCTTTCTTT.

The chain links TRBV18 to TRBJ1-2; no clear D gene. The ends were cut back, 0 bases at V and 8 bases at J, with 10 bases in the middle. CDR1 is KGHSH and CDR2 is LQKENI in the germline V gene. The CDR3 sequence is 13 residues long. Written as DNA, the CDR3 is TGTGCCAGCTCACCACCGTCTCAGGAAGGCTACACCTTC. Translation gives CASSPPSQEGYTF.

CDR3 coding DNA: TGCAGCGTTGGGCCTCGACTAGCGGGGGGGCTTGGGGAGCTGTTTTTT. It yields the protein CSVGPRLAGGLGELFF. V usage is TRBV29-1 and J usage is TRBJ2-2; 14 bases are shared with TRBD2. CDR1 and CDR2 from the germline V gene are SQVTM and ANQGSEA. The V and J ends lost 4 bases and 8 bases, in that order; junction bases with no gene match: 9. The CDR3 loop spans 16 amino acids.

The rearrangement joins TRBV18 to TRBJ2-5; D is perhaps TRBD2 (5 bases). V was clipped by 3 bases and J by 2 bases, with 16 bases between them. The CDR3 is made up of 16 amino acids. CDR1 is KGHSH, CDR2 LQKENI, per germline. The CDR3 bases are TGTGCCAGCTCACCTCCCAGCGGTTACTCTCAAGAGACCCAGTACTTC. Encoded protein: CASSPPSGYSQETQYF.

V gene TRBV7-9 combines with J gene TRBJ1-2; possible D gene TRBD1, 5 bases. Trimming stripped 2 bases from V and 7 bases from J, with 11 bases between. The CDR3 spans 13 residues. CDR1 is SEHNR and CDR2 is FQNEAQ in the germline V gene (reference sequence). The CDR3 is CASSLQGLRGYTF. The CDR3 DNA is TGTGCCAGCAGCTTACAGGGTCTGCGTGGCTACACCTTC.

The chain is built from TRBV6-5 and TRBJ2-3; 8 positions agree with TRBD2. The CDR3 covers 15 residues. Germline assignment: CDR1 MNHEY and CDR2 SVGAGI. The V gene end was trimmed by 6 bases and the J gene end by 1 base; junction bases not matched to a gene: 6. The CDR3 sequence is CASRIGRGGTDTQYF. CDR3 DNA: TGTGCCAGCAGGATTGGGCGGGGGGGCACAGATACGCAGTATTTT.

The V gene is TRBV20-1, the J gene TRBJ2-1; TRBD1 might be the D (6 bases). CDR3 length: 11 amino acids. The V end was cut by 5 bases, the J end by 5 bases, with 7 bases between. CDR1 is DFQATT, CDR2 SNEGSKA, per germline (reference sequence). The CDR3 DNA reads TGCAGTGCTCAGGGGAACAATGAGCAGTTCTTC. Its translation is CSAQGNNEQFF.

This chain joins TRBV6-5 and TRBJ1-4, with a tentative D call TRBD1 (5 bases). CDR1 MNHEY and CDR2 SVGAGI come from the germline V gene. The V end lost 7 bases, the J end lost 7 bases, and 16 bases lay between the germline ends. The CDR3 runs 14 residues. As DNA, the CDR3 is TGTGCCAGCAATACGGGGGGAAGGGGTGAAAAACTGTTTTTT. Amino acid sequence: CASNTGGRGEKLFF.

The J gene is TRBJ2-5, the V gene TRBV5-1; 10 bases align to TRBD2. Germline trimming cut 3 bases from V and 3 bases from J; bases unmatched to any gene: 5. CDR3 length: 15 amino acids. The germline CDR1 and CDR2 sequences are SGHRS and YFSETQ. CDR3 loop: CASSSLGTSEETQYF. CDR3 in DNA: TGCGCCAGCAGCTCCCTTGGGACTAGCGAAGAGACCCAGTACTTC.

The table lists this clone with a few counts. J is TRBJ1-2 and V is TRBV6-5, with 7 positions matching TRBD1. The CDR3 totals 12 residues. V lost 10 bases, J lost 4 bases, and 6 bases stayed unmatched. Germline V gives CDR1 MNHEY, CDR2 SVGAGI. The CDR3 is CATATGSYGYTF. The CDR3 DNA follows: TGTGCCACCGCGACAGGGTCCTATGGCTACACCTTC.